This T cell receptor (beta chain) stems from a study of OX40 agonist ivuxolimab in advanced cancers. Study overall: Across the patients, intravenous ivuxolimab was delivered every 2 weeks at 0.01 to 10 mg/kg. Three patients, one with hepatocellular carcinoma and two with cutaneous melanoma, achieved partial responses. Study results and limitations: Among some nonresponders, normalized T-cell clonal expansion was also low. Circulating CD4+ and CD8+ T cells showed clonal expansion by week 6 at 0.1 to 3.0 mg/kg.

Clones were read by immunoSEQ multiplex PCR, and TCRdb kept only the in-frame ones, dropping some. The data show 60,000 to 70,000 clones, around 83% seen once. Notes on this clone: Its antigen is undetermined. The junction departs from germline at one end; a sequencing error may be responsible.

The CDR3 runs 16 residues. Germline CDR1 SQVTM, CDR2 ANQGSEA. The gene calls are TRBV29-1 and TRBJ2-7, with 9 bases that match TRBD1. The receptor's source is an adult with an advanced solid tumor such as melanoma, head and neck, liver or kidney cancer. The sample in question was CD4+ or CD8+ T cells sorted from blood, obtained in a trial of the OX40 agonist ivuxolimab. The CDR3 spells CSAEGLSGTGFYEQYF. The CDR3 DNA reads as TGCAGCGCTGAAGGCCTATCCGGGACAGGGTTCTATGAGCAGTACTTC.